The 23 T cell receptor beta chains given below trace back to one sample, sequenced in a study of preoperative IRX-2 immunotherapy in early breast cancer. Only in-frame clones appear in the TCRdb table, and some are missing; sequencing was by immunoSEQ multiplex PCR. The sample holds about 33,000 clones; about 90% are singletons and the top ten take 1.5% to 2%. The treatment: preoperative locoregional IRX-2 cytokine immunotherapy. The sequencing here drew on tumor tissue, taken after IRX-2 immunotherapy. The receptors derive from a human donor with breast cancer.

This sequence joins TRBV28 and TRBJ1-5; the match to TRBD1 covers 8 bases. After removal of 7 bases from V and 6 bases from J, the junction contained 11 bases not matched to a gene. The CDR3 consists of 15 residues. Germline CDR1 and CDR2: MDHEN and SYDVKM. Here the CDR3 reads CASTISRGPGQPQHF. As DNA, the CDR3 is TGTGCCAGCACCATCAGCAGGGGGCCTGGTCAGCCCCAGCATTTT.

This clone occurred once. V is TRBV22-1 and J is TRBJ1-1. TRBV22-1 has pseudogene status. The CDR3 is 15 residues long. The CDR3 sequence is CATPEGGRLDTEAFF. CDR3 DNA sequence: TGTGCCACCCCGGAGGGAGGGCGGTTGGACACTGAAGCTTTCTTT.

The chain is built from TRBV7-1 and TRBJ1-1; D is unclear. TRBV7-1 is assigned to the ORF class and has an uncertain function. Trimming shortened V by 4 bases and J by 0 bases, and 12 bases separated the two germline ends. This CDR3 is built from 15 residues. The CDR3 DNA sequence: TGTGCCAGCAGCTTACCTGGACTGTTGAACACTGAAGCTTTCTTT. It codes for CASSLPGLLNTEAFF.

CDR3 residues: CASRNWVTDTQYF. CDR3 coding DNA: TGTGCCAGCCGGAATTGGGTCACAGATACGCAGTATTTT. The J gene is TRBJ2-3, the V gene TRBV12-5; D unresolved. Germline CDR1 is LGHNT and CDR2 is FRNRAP. This CDR3 spans 13 amino acids.

The rearrangement joins TRBV12-5 to TRBJ1-2, with 10 bases identical to TRBD1. Germline V lookup: CDR1 LGHNT, CDR2 FRNRAP. The CDR3 loop spans 19 amino acids. Trimming at V came to 2 bases and at J to 4 bases, leaving 16 bases not matched to a gene. The CDR3 DNA is TGTGCTAGTGGTTTGACGCCGGGACAGGGGCCTTTGAAGGGCTATGGCTACACCTTC. Amino acids: CASGLTPGQGPLKGYGYTF. Drawing the rest from reference TRBV12-5 and TRBJ1-2, the complete variable domain is DARVTQTPRHKVTEMGQEVTMRCQPILGHNTVFWYRQTMMQGLELLAYFRNRAPLDDSGMPKDRFSAEMPDATLATLKIQPSEPRDSAVYFCASGLTPGQGPLKGYGYTFGSGTRLTVV.

This chain connects TRBV6-8 to TRBJ2-3; no firm D call. V lost 5 bases and J lost 1, with 19 bases in between. The CDR3 totals 17 residues. CDR1 and CDR2 from the germline V gene are MNHGY and SAAAGT. This CDR3 reads CASSTSGWTTRTDTQYF. The CDR3 DNA sequence: TGTGCCAGCAGTACATCGGGCTGGACGACGCGCACAGATACGCAGTATTTT.

This clone was counted only a few times. The limits of the CDR3 on the DNA are not certain, so only TCRdb's listed CDR3 is given. The chain uses TRBV1 and TRBJ1-6; TRBD1, the table's D call, lacks a check against the DNA. TRBV1 is recorded as a pseudogene. The CDR3 contains 17 residues when both ends are counted. CDR3 amino acids: CASSQVVGQGAGSPLHF.

In DNA, the CDR3 is TGTGCCAGCTCACCGACCGGGACAGGGAACTCCTACGAGCAGTACTTC. Amino acid sequence: CASSPTGTGNSYEQYF. J is TRBJ2-7 and V is TRBV18, with 9 nucleotides matching TRBD1. This CDR3 is 16 amino acids long. V lost 3 bases and J lost 0; bases outside the gene matches: 6. Germline V CDR1 and CDR2: KGHSH, LQKENI.

The V call is TRBV29-1, the J call TRBJ1-2; 7 positions agree with TRBD1. V was pared by 5 bases and J by 8 bases, with 8 bases of the junction left unmatched. Germline V gene sequence: CDR1 SQVTM, CDR2 ANQGSEA. This CDR3 contains 12 residues. The CDR3 here is CSVRTGASGYTF. As DNA, the CDR3 is TGCAGCGTTAGGACAGGCGCGTCGGGCTACACCTTC.

J is TRBJ1-2 and V is TRBV30; D not certain. This CDR3 is built from 13 residues. The V end lost 2 bases, the J end lost 4 bases, and 11 bases lay between the germline ends. Germline values: CDR1 GTSNPN, CDR2 SVGIG (reference sequence). CDR3 nucleotide sequence: TGTGCCTGGAGTCCGACACCCTCCTATGGCTACACCTTC. This sequence encodes CAWSPTPSYGYTF.

This chain uses TRBV28 with TRBJ2-3; 8 positions match TRBD1. Germline lookup yields CDR1 MDHEN and CDR2 SYDVKM. Unmatched junction bases numbered 16, after V lost 11 bases and J lost 6 bases. The CDR3 extends over 15 amino acids. The CDR3 here is CASQGQGAIRDTQYF. CDR3 coding DNA: TGTGCCTCCCAAGGACAGGGAGCGATTAGGGATACGCAGTATTTT.

The chain employs TRBV19 and TRBJ1-3; D call uncertain. CDR3 length: 14 amino acids. Germline assignment: CDR1 LNHDA and CDR2 SQIVND (reference sequence). V lost 1 base to trimming and J lost 4 bases, with 8 bases between them. The CDR3 sequence is CASSIGARGNTIYF. The CDR3 DNA follows: TGTGCCAGTAGTATAGGGGCCCGGGGAAACACCATATATTTT.

V and J are TRBV18 and TRBJ2-6; 9 bases are shared with TRBD1. Per the germline V gene, CDR1 is KGHSH and CDR2 is LQKENI. After removal of 8 bases from V and 2 bases from J, the junction contained 10 bases not matched to a gene. The CDR3 consists of 17 residues. This CDR3 is CASADGTGNPGANVLTF. The CDR3 DNA reads as TGTGCCAGCGCTGACGGGACAGGGAACCCTGGGGCCAACGTCCTGACTTTC.

The CDR3 loop is CASRSRKNTEAFF. The CDR3 region has the DNA TGTGCCAGCAGGTCCCGGAAGAACACTGAAGCTTTCTTT. The chain couples TRBV7-1 to TRBJ1-1; D unresolved. TRBV7-1 falls under the ORF class, with uncertain function. V gave up 6 bases and J gave up 1 base, with 9 bases separating them. CDR3 size: 13 residues.

The rearrangement joins TRBV6-8 to TRBJ2-7, with a weak D call TRBD1 (5 bases). Germline V gene data show CDR1 as MNHGY and CDR2 as SAAAGT. V was clipped by 4 bases and J by 7 bases, with 14 bases between them. The CDR3 totals 13 residues. CDR3 nucleotide sequence: TGTGCCAGCAGTTTAGACAGCCGGCCGGAGCAGTACTTC. This sequence encodes CASSLDSRPEQYF.

The chain uses TRBV6-8 and TRBJ2-7, with TRBD1 matching 11 bases. The J segment lost 0 bases and the V segment lost 5 bases, leaving 3 bases of the junction unmatched. This CDR3 region has 15 residues. Looked up from germline, CDR1 is MNHGY and CDR2 is SAAAGT. The CDR3 reads CASSQDRGLSYEQYV. Written as DNA, the CDR3 is TGTGCCAGCAGTCAGGACAGGGGGCTCTCCTACGAGCAGTACGTC.

The V gene is TRBV14, the J gene TRBJ2-2; D is unresolved. Trimming took 2 bases from V and 5 from J, leaving 6 bases between them. This CDR3 has 13 residues. Germline V CDR1 and CDR2: SGHDN, FVKESK. The CDR3 protein is CASSQRLTGELFF. CDR3 DNA sequence: TGTGCCAGCAGCCAACGACTGACCGGGGAGCTGTTTTTT. Full variable domain (rest looked up from reference TRBV14 and TRBJ2-2): EAGVTQFPSHSVIEKGQTVTLRCDPISGHDNLYWYRRVMGKEIKFLLHFVKESKQDESGMPNNRFLAERTGGTYSTLKVQPAELEDSGVYFCASSQRLTGELFFGEGSRLTVL.

CDR3 protein: CAWSVLGKGTYEQYF. Here the CDR3 DNA reads TGTGCCTGGAGTGTACTAGGGAAGGGAACCTACGAGCAGTACTTC. V gene TRBV30 combines with J gene TRBJ2-7; a weak D match, TRBD2 (5 bases). CDR3 length: 15 amino acids. Germline V gene data show CDR1 as GTSNPN and CDR2 as SVGIG (reference sequence). Trimming pared 0 bases from V and 2 bases from J, leaving 14 bases between. Based on the CDR3 plus reference TRBV30 and TRBJ2-7, the full variable domain is SQTIHQWPATLVQPVGSPLSLECTVEGTSNPNLYWYRQAAGRGLQLLFYSVGIGQISSEVPQNLSASRPQDRQFILSSKKLLLSDSGFYLCAWSVLGKGTYEQYFGPGTRLTVT.

The chain recombines TRBV19 with TRBJ1-1, with 9 bases aligning to TRBD1. The trim removed 6 bases at V and 7 bases at J, leaving 9 bases unmatched. The CDR3 is made up of 14 amino acids. Germline values: CDR1 LNHDA, CDR2 SQIVND (reference sequence). CDR3 sequence (DNA): TGTGCCAGTAGGGCACAGGGGGCAAACTTTGAAGCTTTCTTT. Amino acid sequence: CASRAQGANFEAFF.

The V gene is TRBV18, the J gene TRBJ1-6; D is possibly TRBD1 (6 bases). This CDR3 region has 16 residues. The germline V gene has CDR1 KGHSH and CDR2 LQKENI. The V gene lost 3 bases and the J gene lost 5 bases, with 14 bases spanning the gap. The CDR3 sequence: CASSPRAGGDNSPLHF. For the CDR3, the DNA is TGTGCCAGCTCACCTCGTGCGGGGGGCGATAATTCACCCCTCCACTTT. Full variable domain (missing parts from reference TRBV18 and TRBJ1-6): NAGVMQNPRHLVRRRGQEARLRCSPMKGHSHVYWYRQLPEEGLKFMVYLQKENIIDESGMPKERFSAEFPKEGPSILRIQQVVRGDSAAYFCASSPRAGGDNSPLHFGNGTRLTVT.

This chain connects TRBV7-1 to TRBJ2-3; a possible D gene is TRBD1 (5 bases). TRBV7-1 is filed as an ORF, its function uncertain. The V and J ends lost 4 bases and 0 bases respectively, with 14 bases between them. This CDR3 has 16 amino acids. CDR3 residues: CASSLGATYSTDTQYF. The CDR3 DNA follows: TGTGCCAGCAGCTTAGGGGCCACCTACAGCACAGATACGCAGTATTTT.

The chain recombines TRBV6-8 with TRBJ1-2; 10 nucleotides agree with TRBD1. V lost 3 bases to trimming and J lost 7 bases; unmatched junction nucleotides: 8. CDR1 is MNHGY and CDR2 is SAAAGT in the germline V gene. The CDR3 sequence is 15 residues long. CDR3 in amino acids: CASSYYWGQGSGYTF. CDR3 in DNA: TGTGCCAGCAGTTATTATTGGGGACAGGGGAGTGGCTACACCTTC.

The chain joins TRBV6-7 to TRBJ1-5; no definite D call. TRBV6-7 is recorded as an ORF, its role being uncertain. V gave up 8 bases and J gave up 2 bases, with 19 bases separating them. This CDR3 contains 16 residues. Here the CDR3 reads CASRKWEALGNQPQHF. The CDR3 nucleotides are TGTGCCAGCCGGAAGTGGGAGGCTCTGGGCAATCAGCCCCAGCATTTT.